These 20 T cell receptor beta chains came from one sample sequenced in a study of post-analysis software for immune sequencing data. The authors incorporated unique molecular identifiers into the TCR beta cDNA libraries. TCRdb recomputed calls from the PCR reads with MiXCR, one row per CDR3 protein. The repertoire holds roughly 600,000 distinct CDR3 sequences, with roughly two fifths as singletons. Their antigens remain unidentified. Points from the study as a whole: The five TRBV segments detected at higher frequency in patients than in controls included TRBV5-6, TRBV5-1 and TRBV20-1.

Material: blood. These receptor sequences come from a girl aged 5 to 17 with multiple sclerosis.

This clonotype turned up a few times. V and J are TRBV9 and TRBJ2-5; 11 positions agree with TRBD2. V lost 3 bases to trimming and J lost 2 bases; unmatched junction nucleotides: 3. This CDR3 comprises 15 residues. Looked up from germline, CDR1 is SGDLS and CDR2 is YYNGEE. As DNA, the CDR3 is TGTGCCAGCAGCGAACTAGCGGGGGAACAAGAGACCCAGTACTTC. It codes for CASSELAGEQETQYF.

This clonotype was counted between two and nine times. This chain links TRBV5-6 with TRBJ2-7; TRBD2 aligns across 7 bases. CDR3 length: 14 residues. In germline, CDR1 is SGHDT, CDR2 YYEEEE. V lost 4 bases, J lost 5 bases, and 9 bases stayed unmatched. CDR3 coding DNA: TGTGCCAGCAGCCTTGGAGGGAGGGCTAACGAGCAGTACTTC. Translation gives CASSLGGRANEQYF. Supplemented by reference TRBV5-6 and TRBJ2-7, the full variable domain reads DAGVTQSPTHLIKTRGQQVTLRCSPKSGHDTVSWYQQALGQGPQFIFQYYEEEERQRGNFPDRFSGHQFPNYSSELNVNALLLGDSALYLCASSLGGRANEQYFGPGTRLTVT.

This chain links TRBV10-3 with TRBJ1-1; possible D gene TRBD1, 6 bases. There are 13 residues in the CDR3. The V end was cut by 10 bases, the J end by 5 bases, with 17 bases between. Germline V gene lookup returns CDR1 ENHRY and CDR2 SYGVKD. The DNA of the CDR3 is TGTGCCACCAGAGACTCGACAGGAACTGAAGCTTTCTTT. Its translation: CATRDSTGTEAFF.

This sequence joins TRBV12-3 or TRBV12-4 and TRBJ2-1; D is possibly TRBD2 (7 bases). The CDR3 runs to 14 residues. V lost 4 bases and J lost 7, with 14 bases in between. The CDR3 protein is CASSSRGAGNEQFF. CDR3 nucleotide sequence: TGTGCCAGCAGTTCCCGGGGGGCGGGAAATGAGCAGTTCTTC.

The genes are TRBV10-3 and TRBJ1-2; D may be TRBD1 (6 bases). The CDR3 is 15 amino acids. V was shortened by 4 bases and J by 0 bases, with 12 bases between the two germline ends. Germline V gives CDR1 ENHRY, CDR2 SYGVKD. The CDR3 is CAISGGGAANYGYTF. The DNA for the CDR3 is TGTGCCATCAGTGGAGGGGGGGCAGCTAACTATGGCTACACCTTC.

The chain is built from TRBV28 and TRBJ1-2, with a possible D match to TRBD1 (6 bases). V gave up 6 bases and J gave up 5 bases, with 16 bases separating them. Germline V gene lookup returns CDR1 MDHEN and CDR2 SYDVKM. CDR3 size: 14 residues. The CDR3 is CASRGTTFPYGYTF. The CDR3 nucleotides are TGTGCCAGCAGGGGGACAACTTTTCCTTATGGCTACACCTTC.

This clonotype was observed a few times. The chain recombines TRBV6-5 with TRBJ2-5; 7 bases line up with TRBD2. Judging by the DNA end, TRBJ2-7 fits better; the J call may be wrong. Germline V gives CDR1 MNHEY, CDR2 SVGAGI. The CDR3 is 14 amino acids. DNA of the CDR3: TGTGCCAGCAGCCGAAGGCGGGAGACGGTCGAGCAGTACTTC. This sequence encodes CASSRRRETVEQYF.

The chain is built from TRBV10-3 and TRBJ1-2; weak D call: TRBD1 (5 bases). Germline CDR1 reads ENHRY; CDR2 reads SYGVKD. The CDR3 extends over 14 amino acids. Trimming removed 3 bases from V and 2 bases from J, with 10 bases in between. DNA of the CDR3: TGTGCCATCAGTGAATGGGGGGGGAACTATGGCTACACCTTC. It encodes CAISEWGGNYGYTF.

The J gene is TRBJ1-2, the V gene TRBV27; D is possibly TRBD1 (5 bases). This CDR3 is built from 14 residues. The germline V gene encodes CDR1 MNHEY and CDR2 SMNVEV (reference sequence). Trimming cost V 6 bases and J 8 bases, with 19 bases left between them. CDR3 in DNA: TGTGCCAGCAGGACGACTGCCGCTTCAGGGGGCTACACCTTC. This codes for CASRTTAASGGYTF.

The V gene is TRBV11-2, the J gene TRBJ2-7; TRBD2 matches 10 bases. Germline CDR1 and CDR2: SGHAT and FQNNGV. The CDR3 totals 15 residues. The J segment lost 5 bases and the V segment lost 0 bases, leaving 4 bases of the junction unmatched. CDR3 bases: TGTGCCAGCAGCTTAGACCTAGCGGGGGTCAACGAGCAGTACTTC. Its translation is CASSLDLAGVNEQYF.

This chain joins TRBV10-3 and TRBJ1-2; D is possibly TRBD1 (6 bases). Germline lookup yields CDR1 ENHRY and CDR2 SYGVKD. V lost 2 bases and J lost 2, with 9 bases in between. The length of the CDR3 is 14 residues. This CDR3 reads CAISETGINYGYTF. In DNA, the CDR3 is TGTGCCATCAGTGAGACAGGGATAAACTATGGCTACACCTTC.

The chain uses TRBV12-3 or TRBV12-4 and TRBJ2-5; TRBD2 matches at 12 bases. The CDR3 is 15 amino acids. J gave up 5 bases and V 6 bases, and 7 bases lay outside the gene matches. The CDR3 is CASSARTSGMETQYF. The DNA for the CDR3 is TGTGCCAGCAGCGCCAGGACTAGCGGGATGGAGACCCAGTACTTC.

This clonotype has only a few counts. The chain has TRBV6-5 and TRBJ2-6; 8 bases agree with TRBD1. The V gene end was trimmed by 1 base and the J gene end by 0 bases; junction bases not matched to a gene: 5. The CDR3 extends over 18 amino acids. Germline values: CDR1 MNHEY, CDR2 SVGAGI. CDR3 sequence reads: CASSYLRQGNSGANVLTF. DNA of the CDR3: TGTGCCAGCAGTTACTTAAGACAGGGGAACTCTGGGGCCAACGTCCTGACTTTC.

This clonotype has a handful of counts. Here the CDR3 DNA reads TGCAGCGTTGGCCTACCGGGTCCCAGGGACGACGAGCAGTACTTC. Its protein product is CSVGLPGPRDDEQYF. The V and J genes are TRBV29-1 and TRBJ2-7, with D tentatively TRBD1 or TRBD2 (5 bases each). V dropped 4 bases and J dropped 5 bases, with 21 bases sitting between them. The CDR3 covers 15 residues. The V gene's germline CDR1 is SQVTM and CDR2 ANQGSEA.

The chain combines TRBV5-6 with TRBJ2-5, with 8 bases lining up with TRBD2. Germline V CDR1 and CDR2: SGHDT, YYEEEE. The CDR3 has 12 residues. V gave up 2 bases and J gave up 11 bases; unmatched junction bases: 5. CDR3: CASSFSRGRQYF. CDR3 nucleotides: TGTGCCAGCAGCTTCAGCCGCGGGAGGCAGTACTTC. The full variable domain, rest sourced from reference TRBV5-6 and TRBJ2-5, is DAGVTQSPTHLIKTRGQQVTLRCSPKSGHDTVSWYQQALGQGPQFIFQYYEEEERQRGNFPDRFSGHQFPNYSSELNVNALLLGDSALYLCASSFSRGRQYFGPGTRLLVL.

This clonotype has a handful of counts. The chain carries TRBV4-1 and TRBJ1-2; 9 nucleotides align to TRBD1. J was trimmed by 4 bases and V by 2 bases; bases with no gene match: 5. This CDR3 is built from 15 residues. Per the germline V gene, CDR1 is MGHRA and CDR2 is YSYEKL. Written as DNA, the CDR3 is TGCGCCAGCAGCCAACCTGACAGGGGGGGCTATGGCTACACCTTC. It yields the protein CASSQPDRGGYGYTF.

This chain links TRBV5-5 with TRBJ1-5; the D gene is possibly TRBD1 (5 bases). The CDR3 consists of 14 residues. CDR1 is SGHKS, CDR2 YYEKEE, per germline (reference sequence). Trimming removed 2 bases at V and 6 bases at J, with 12 bases between. The CDR3, as DNA: TGTGCCAGCAGCTTTGAGGGACGTGGTCAGCCCCAGCATTTT. Translation gives CASSFEGRGQPQHF.

This clonotype was observed a few times. The chain carries TRBV20-1 and TRBJ2-7, with no clear D. CDR1 is DFQATT, CDR2 SNEGSKA, per germline (reference sequence). V dropped 0 bases and J dropped 5 bases, with 11 bases sitting between them. The CDR3 length is 13 residues. Written as DNA, the CDR3 is TGCAGTGCTAGAGATCGGCTTTTGGACGAGCAGTACTTC. Its protein product is CSARDRLLDEQYF.

This clonotype was seen only a few times. The V and J genes are TRBV10-3 and TRBJ2-5; 7 bases map to TRBD2. The J call may not be correct, given that the DNA end is closer to TRBJ2-7. The CDR3 consists of 12 residues. Looked up from germline, CDR1 is ENHRY and CDR2 is SYGVKD. CDR3 amino acids: CAIRGTTYEQYF. CDR3 nucleotides: TGTGCCATCAGGGGGACTACTTACGAGCAGTACTTC.

This clonotype turned up a few times. The gene calls are TRBV7-9 and TRBJ2-1; TRBD2 agrees at 7 bases. From germline, CDR1 is SEHNR and CDR2 FQNEAQ (reference sequence). CDR3 size: 13 residues. Trimming cost V 3 bases and J 8 bases; bases outside gene matches: 4. The CDR3 sequence: CASSFRLADEQFF. As DNA, the CDR3 is TGTGCCAGCAGCTTTCGACTAGCTGATGAGCAGTTCTTC.